These 16 T cell receptor beta chains were all obtained from the same sample, sequenced in a study of blood T cell repertoires in COVID-19. Assay used: immunoSEQ multiplex PCR; TCRdb lists only in-frame clones, some missing. The table lists over 50,000 clones, around 84% of them singletons, with 10% to 15% in the top ten. Sequencing used peripheral blood. The receptors were gathered from a man between 65 and 80 years old with active COVID-19.

The rearrangement links TRBV7-9 to TRBJ2-6, with 7 bases identical to TRBD1. The CDR3 runs 17 residues. Germline trimming cut 3 bases from V and 3 bases from J; bases unmatched to any gene: 8. Germline CDR1 SEHNR, CDR2 FQNEAQ (reference sequence). The CDR3 is CASSFQAGGDGANVLTF. In nucleotides, the CDR3 is TGTGCCAGCAGCTTCCAGGCAGGGGGAGATGGGGCCAACGTCCTGACTTTC.

The gene calls are TRBV5-4 and TRBJ2-5, with a possible D match to TRBD1 (6 bases). The ends were cut back, 4 bases at V and 7 bases at J, with 14 bases in the middle. CDR3 size: 13 residues. The germline gives CDR1 SGHNT, CDR2 YYREEE (reference sequence). The CDR3 here is CASSGQSTGTQYF. The CDR3 nucleotides are TGTGCCAGCAGCGGACAGTCTACGGGGACCCAGTACTTC. Together with reference TRBV5-4 and TRBJ2-5, the CDR3 gives the full variable domain: ETGVTQSPTHLIKTRGQQVTLRCSSQSGHNTVSWYQQALGQGPQFIFQYYREEENGRGNFPPRFSGLQFPNYSSELNVNALELDDSALYLCASSGQSTGTQYFGPGTRLLVL.

The V call is TRBV21-1, the J call TRBJ1-3. TRBV21-1 is a documented pseudogene. CDR3 size: 17 residues. The CDR3 reads CASSKKDWESSGNTIYF. The CDR3, as DNA: TGTGCCAGCAGCAAAAAGGACTGGGAGAGCTCTGGAAACACCATATATTTT.

This chain connects TRBV30 to TRBJ2-6; D unclear. The CDR3 spans 14 residues. Germline-derived CDR1 and CDR2 are GTSNPN and SVGIG (reference sequence). V lost 3 bases to trimming and J lost 0 bases, with 6 bases between them. The CDR3 DNA reads TGTGCCTGGAGCAAGCACTCTGGGGCCAACGTCCTGACTTTC. The encoded protein is CAWSKHSGANVLTF.

This sequence joins TRBV4-3 and TRBJ2-1, with D possibly TRBD1 on 6 matching bases. The CDR3 extends over 17 amino acids. Trimming removed 1 base at V and 8 bases at J, with 21 bases between. Germline values: CDR1 LGHNA, CDR2 YSLEER. The CDR3 region has the DNA TGCGCCAGCAGCCAAGGGATTACAGGGTTGGGAGCCGATGAGCAGTTCTTC. It yields the protein CASSQGITGLGADEQFF.

The chain uses TRBV2 and TRBJ1-1; the D gene is possibly TRBD1 (6 bases). There are 13 residues in the CDR3. Per germline, CDR1 SNHLY and CDR2 FYNNEI. V was clipped by 6 bases and J by 1 base, with 9 bases between them. CDR3 coding DNA: TGTGCCAGCAGGTCACAGGGGAACACTGAAGCTTTCTTT. This translates into CASRSQGNTEAFF.

Note on this clone: An end of the junction differs from the germline gene, which may be a read error. V usage is TRBV19 and J usage is TRBJ1-5; D unresolved. Per germline, CDR1 LNHDA and CDR2 SQIVND (reference sequence). This CDR3 has 11 amino acids. The CDR3 protein is CAPYRNQPQHF. The DNA of the CDR3 is TGCGCACCCTATCGGAATCAGCCCCAGCATTTT.

V and J are TRBV5-1 and TRBJ2-3; 8 bases map to TRBD2. Germline V gene lookup returns CDR1 SGHRS and CDR2 YFSETQ. This CDR3 contains 17 residues. J was trimmed by 3 bases and V by 1 base; bases with no gene match: 10. CDR3 protein: CASSLIRGGLGTDTQYF. The CDR3 region has the DNA TGCGCCAGCAGCTTGATACGGGGGGGCCTTGGAACAGATACGCAGTATTTT.

This rearrangement joins TRBV19 to TRBJ1-5; 7 bases line up with TRBD1. Germline trimming cut 6 bases from V and 4 bases from J; bases unmatched to any gene: 0. The CDR3 spans 12 residues. Germline-derived CDR1 and CDR2 are LNHDA and SQIVND (reference sequence). The CDR3 loop is CASRGQNQPQHF. Here the CDR3 DNA reads TGTGCCAGTAGGGGACAGAATCAGCCCCAGCATTTT.

The genes are TRBV9 and TRBJ1-2, with D perhaps matching TRBD1 (6 bases). The germline V gene encodes CDR1 SGDLS and CDR2 YYNGEE. The CDR3 has 14 residues. Trimming pared 4 bases from V and 2 bases from J, leaving 12 bases between. The CDR3 DNA is TGTGCCAGCAGCAGGGGGGGCCCGAACTATGGCTACACCTTC. This codes for CASSRGGPNYGYTF.

This sequence joins TRBV9 and TRBJ1-2; TRBD1 matches at 9 bases. The CDR3 has 15 amino acids. Germline values: CDR1 SGDLS, CDR2 YYNGEE. The V gene end was trimmed by 0 bases and the J gene end by 4 bases; junction bases not matched to a gene: 4. The CDR3 spells CASSVEGQGIYGYTF. CDR3 coding DNA: TGTGCCAGCAGCGTAGAGGGACAGGGAATCTATGGCTACACCTTC.

The V gene is TRBV6-1, the J gene TRBJ2-3, with D perhaps TRBD1 (5 bases). CDR3 length: 16 residues. Trimming took off 0 bases at V and 3 bases at J, with 13 bases between the two ends. Germline loops: CDR1 MNHNS, CDR2 SASEGT. The CDR3 DNA is TGTGCCAGCAGTGAAGCGCTAGGGGCGCGGACAGATACGCAGTATTTT. Amino acid sequence: CASSEALGARTDTQYF.

V usage is TRBV12-3 or TRBV12-4 and J usage is TRBJ1-1, with D maybe TRBD1 (5 bases). The CDR3 has 11 amino acids. The ends were cut back, 5 bases at V and 8 bases at J, with 9 bases in the middle. DNA for the CDR3: TGTGCCAGCAGTCGACAGACAGAAGCTTTCTTT. Translation gives CASSRQTEAFF.

This clone appeared a single time. The V gene is TRBV6-2 or TRBV6-3, the J gene TRBJ2-1; TRBD1 is a possible D gene (5 bases). V lost 5 bases, J lost 1 base, and 9 bases lay in between. The germline V gene encodes CDR1 MNHEY and CDR2 SVGEGT. CDR3 length: 14 residues. CDR3 sequence reads: CASSPGLSYNEQFF. The CDR3 coding sequence is TGTGCCAGCAGTCCAGGGCTATCCTACAATGAGCAGTTCTTC.

This clone was detected only once. The genes are TRBV9 and TRBJ2-3; D is perhaps TRBD1 (6 bases). V shed 0 bases and J shed 3 bases, with 14 bases lying between them. Germline CDR1 SGDLS, CDR2 YYNGEE. The CDR3 has 16 amino acids. CDR3 bases: TGTGCCAGCAGCGTAGATGGCAGGGGTGGAACAGATACGCAGTATTTT. This translates into CASSVDGRGGTDTQYF.

The J gene is TRBJ1-1, the V gene TRBV19; TRBD1 matches at 8 bases. The CDR3 runs to 15 residues. Germline V gene sequence: CDR1 LNHDA, CDR2 SQIVND (reference sequence). V shed 4 bases and J 4 bases; nucleotides not matched to a gene: 8. This CDR3 reads CASSTSTGGGTEAFF. In nucleotides, the CDR3 is TGTGCCAGTAGTACCTCTACAGGGGGAGGCACTGAAGCTTTCTTT.